This T cell receptor beta chain was sequenced for a study of B cell selection in AIRE deficiency. Study conclusions and caveats: Shorter CDR3s marked shared Treg sequences, biased toward few non-templated insertions.

Details on this clone: The antigen is unknown.

Germline V gene lookup returns CDR1 LNHNV and CDR2 YYDKDF (reference sequence). Between the trimmed V and J ends, which lost 0 bases and 3 bases, there was a span of 11 bases. The CDR3 sequence is 15 residues long. The sorted conventional CD4 T cells were gated as CD4+CD127+. In the original workflow: Roughly 110,000 patient and about 130,000 healthy donor in-frame TCRbeta sequences came from conventional T cells. Data came from immunoSEQ multiplex PCR; TCRdb stores just in-frame clones and leaves some out. The V and J calls and clone size are taken from that table; D and trimming were inferred from the DNA. The sample has some 27,000 clones; less than 97% are singletons.

This receptor was obtained from a human donor in good health. The specimen sequenced was CD4+CD127+ conventional T cells sorted from PBMCs. The rearrangement joins TRBV15 to TRBJ1-2; maybe TRBD1 (5 bases). This CDR3 reads CATSREVSGYYGYTF. The CDR3 DNA reads TGTGCCACCAGCAGAGAAGTTTCAGGGTACTATGGCTACACCTTC. Supplemented by reference TRBV15 and TRBJ1-2, the full variable domain reads DAMVIQNPRYQVTQFGKPVTLSCSQTLNHNVMYWYQQKSSQAPKLLFHYYDKDFNNEADTPDNFQSRRPNTSFCFLDIRSPGLGDTAMYLCATSREVSGYYGYTFGSGTRLTVV.